This T cell receptor (beta chain) appears in the sequencing data of a study of blood T cell repertoires in COVID-19 (dated by TCRdb to about 2020). Background on the whole study: Samples covering the acute and convalescent phases of COVID-19 were provided by collaborators in the United States, Italy and Spain. The prospective study material was composed of cDNA or gDNA derived from T cells, B-cell-depleted T cells, or PBMCs. Deeply sampled blood TCRbeta repertoires from subjects exposed to, actively infected with, or recovered from COVID-19 were included in the dataset. The repertoires were released in a freely available public database meant as a resource for research on the immune response to SARS-CoV-2. Samples were obtained from the ongoing ImmuneRACE study (first 160 participants) and from approximately 1,200 subjects provided by 6 global collaborators. Sample metadata almost always included a de-identified subject ID, COVID-19 status, age in years and sex. Where available, HLA class I and class II types were obtained from metadata supplied by the sample provider rather than from assay-based typing. Broader findings and caveats from the paper: Clinical and demographic metadata were provided uncurated, with the amount varying by source and participant.

Collaborating institutions collected whole blood in K2EDTA tubes following their own protocols. For TCRbeta analysis, collaborators shipped samples as frozen whole blood, isolated PBMCs, or DNA extracted from either of those sample types. For CDR1 and CDR2, the germline V gene lists SGHAT and FQNNGV. V is cut back by 0 bases and J by 11 bases, with 3 bases in the junction unmatched. The CDR3 contains 13 residues, cysteine and phenylalanine counted. The only DNA kept is the CDR3, 39 bases in frame from the first base. Points on this clone: There is no known antigen for this receptor. Nothing much larger sits one base from this clone, and base qualities are not available.

The immunoSEQ Assay, a bias-controlled multiplex PCR, was used to amplify TCRbeta CDR3 regions from genomic DNA. The original pipeline was this. Within the assay, amplification of reference gene primers was used to estimate how many nucleated cells each sample contained. To quantify the absolute abundance of each unique TCRbeta CDR3 rearrangement, sequence reads were collapsed and filtered. For each sample, productive Simpson clonality was calculated by taking the square root of Simpson's diversity index across productive rearrangements. The immuneACCESS repertoire file appears here via TCRdb, limited to in-frame rearrangements. These files lack a portion of the clones; in checked studies, under half of the deficit traces to unresolved V genes, and the cause of the others is not known. That table furnishes V, J and clone size, whereas the DNA furnished D and trimming. Counted in this sample were about 250,000 clones; about 80% of them appeared once. Roughly 10% of the sample is held by the ten biggest clonotypes.

This clonotype was sampled from a man aged 80 or over with acute or convalescent COVID-19. The sample consisted of peripheral blood. In this chain, TRBV11-2 is recombined with TRBJ1-4; TRBD1 agrees with 7 junctional bases. The CDR3 here reads CASSLDLQGKLFF. The base sequence is TGTGCCAGCAGCTTAGACTTACAGGGGAAACTGTTTTTT.